This T cell receptor beta chain derives from a study of T cells expressing NK-cell markers. Study-wide background: Repertoires of TCR beta were obtained from T cells sorted as CD3+CD56+NKG2C+, CD3+CD56+NKG2C- and CD3+CD56-NKG2C+.

Using the 5' RACE reads, TCRdb records one entry per CDR3 protein without DNA. This sample contains roughly 350,000 distinct CDR3 sequences. The sequenced sample was blood T cells: a sorted CD56 or NKG2C T cell subset, CD4+ or CD8+ T cells, or bulk PBMC T cells (not recorded which). This TCR derives from a man aged 18-70 years in good health.

The CDR3 is CASDPSPYSPLHF. The chain is built from TRBV6-1 and TRBJ1-6. The germline CDR1 and CDR2 sequences are MNHNS and SASEGT. The CDR3 covers 13 residues.